The next 29 T cell receptor beta chains were all read from a single sample in a study of T cell repertoires in cytomegalovirus infection. TCRdb reanalysed the reads using MiXCR and keeps one entry per CDR3 protein. The data contain about 400,000 distinct CDR3 sequences, approximately 30% of them singletons. What these receptors recognize is not known. Sequenced material: cultured PBMCs, taken from culture after CMV antigen stimulation. These receptor sequences come from a human donor in good health (CMV status not recorded). Some clones in this sample may be carry-over from other donors' samples.

The V call is TRBV12-5, the J call TRBJ1-5; D ambiguous. V was pared by 3 bases and J by 9 bases, with 18 bases between. The CDR3 extends over 15 amino acids. Per germline, CDR1 LGHNT and CDR2 FRNRAP. The CDR3 nucleotides read TGTGCTAGTGGTTTCATGCTGGCGGGGAAAGGGCCCCAGCATTTT. Its translation: CASGFMLAGKGPQHF.

A single count supports this clonotype. J is TRBJ2-1 and V is TRBV4-1; 15 positions agree with TRBD2. Germline V gene lookup returns CDR1 MGHRA and CDR2 YSYEKL. The CDR3 spans 20 residues. J was trimmed by 4 bases and V by 3 bases; bases with no gene match: 13. The CDR3 sequence is CASSHMWTSGRAGEYNEQFF. Here the CDR3 DNA reads TGCGCCAGCAGCCACATGTGGACTAGCGGGAGGGCCGGAGAATACAATGAGCAGTTCTTC.

The J gene is TRBJ1-1, the V gene TRBV29-1; D call uncertain. The V and J ends lost 2 bases and 1 base respectively, with 5 bases between them. The CDR3 runs 12 residues. Germline V gene data show CDR1 as SQVTM and CDR2 as ANQGSEA. CDR3 nucleotides: TGCAGCGTTGAAACCAGGAACACTGAAGCTTTCTTT. Translated, it gives CSVETRNTEAFF.

This clonotype was seen a few times. J is TRBJ2-2 and V is TRBV7-2; no firm D call. CDR3 size: 16 residues. CDR1 and CDR2 from the germline V gene are SGHTA and FQGNSA. Trimming removed 8 bases at V and 0 bases at J, with 16 bases between. The CDR3 DNA reads TGTGCCAGCGCCGTGGATGGTATCGCGAACACCGGGGAGCTGTTTTTT. This gives the protein CASAVDGIANTGELFF.

The rearrangement uses TRBV7-6 and TRBJ2-6; 7 bases fit TRBD2. Germline trimming cut 1 base from V and 2 bases from J; bases unmatched to any gene: 8. This CDR3 is built from 18 residues. CDR1 and CDR2 (germline): SGHVS, FNYEAQ. Written as DNA, the CDR3 is TGTGCCAGCAGCTTAGAACTGGGGAGGGGACCTGGGGCCAACGTCCTGACTTTC. The encoded protein is CASSLELGRGPGANVLTF. The full variable domain, rest sourced from reference TRBV7-6 and TRBJ2-6, is GAGVSQSPRYKVTKRGQDVALRCDPISGHVSLYWYRQALGQGPEFLTYFNYEAQQDKSGLPNDRFSAERPEGSISTLTIQRTEQRDSAMYRCASSLELGRGPGANVLTFGAGSRLTVL.

This chain uses TRBV19 with TRBJ2-3, with TRBD2 matching 8 bases. The CDR3 has 16 residues. The V segment lost 3 bases and the J segment 6 bases; nucleotides outside the gene matches: 11. The germline CDR1 and CDR2 sequences are LNHDA and SQIVND (reference sequence). CDR3 sequence reads: CASSIGLAGLGDTQYF. DNA of the CDR3: TGTGCCAGTAGTATTGGGTTAGCGGGACTAGGGGATACGCAGTATTTT.

This chain connects TRBV11-2 to TRBJ2-3, with D possibly matching TRBD1 (5 bases). Trimming shortened V by 5 bases and J by 3 bases, and 15 bases separated the two germline ends. Germline CDR1 reads SGHAT; CDR2 reads FQNNGV. The CDR3 loop spans 15 amino acids. CDR3 protein: CASSRGGRATDTQYF. The CDR3 bases are TGTGCCAGCAGCCGCGGCGGCAGGGCAACAGATACGCAGTATTTT.

J is TRBJ1-3 and V is TRBV7-9; 7 bases fit TRBD1. With 1 base clipped from V and 4 bases from J, the junction kept 7 bases outside the gene matches. CDR3 length: 16 amino acids. CDR1 is SEHNR and CDR2 is FQNEAQ in the germline V gene (reference sequence). Written as DNA, the CDR3 is TGTGCCAGCAGCTTAGATACGGCAGGGGGAGGAAACACCATATATTTT. Protein sequence: CASSLDTAGGGNTIYF.

The CDR3 protein is CAITETGVGGANVLTF. The CDR3 nucleotides read TGTGCCATCACCGAGACAGGCGTCGGAGGGGCCAACGTCCTGACTTTC. V and J are TRBV12-3 or TRBV12-4 and TRBJ2-6, with a tentative D call TRBD1 (6 bases). V gave up 10 bases and J gave up 4 bases, with 20 bases separating them. This CDR3 comprises 16 residues.

This clonotype was counted many times. The chain carries TRBV7-2 and TRBJ2-5, with TRBD2 matching 10 bases. CDR1 and CDR2 (germline): SGHTA, FQGNSA. J lost 10 bases, V lost 7 bases, and 27 bases had no gene match. The CDR3 runs 19 residues. Here the CDR3 reads CASTQLRRGVAGGPEGQYF. The DNA for the CDR3 is TGTGCCAGCACCCAGCTAAGGCGAGGGGTAGCGGGAGGACCCGAGGGCCAGTACTTC. Full variable domain (missing parts from reference TRBV7-2 and TRBJ2-5): GAGVSQSPSNKVTEKGKDVELRCDPISGHTALYWYRQSLGQGLEFLIYFQGNSAPDKSGLPSDRFSAERTGGSVSTLTIQRTQQEDSAVYLCASTQLRRGVAGGPEGQYFGPGTRLLVL.

This clonotype was seen only a few times. This rearrangement joins TRBV19 to TRBJ2-3, with D tentatively TRBD2 (5 bases). Germline CDR1 LNHDA, CDR2 SQIVND (reference sequence). Trimming stripped 6 bases from V and 1 base from J, with 11 bases between. CDR3 length: 14 residues. Written as DNA, the CDR3 is TGTGCCAGTAGGACTCACGGGGGCACAGATACGCAGTATTTT. Protein sequence: CASRTHGGTDTQYF.

This clonotype occurred many times. The rearrangement joins TRBV7-2 to TRBJ2-4; D is possibly TRBD1 (7 bases). CDR3 length equals 20 residues. Between the trimmed V and J ends, which lost 1 base and 1 base, there was a span of 23 bases. The germline V gene encodes CDR1 SGHTA and CDR2 FQGNSA. CDR3: CASSLVSLEWTGGAKNIQYF. In nucleotides, the CDR3 is TGTGCCAGCAGCTTAGTTTCCTTGGAATGGACAGGAGGGGCCAAAAACATTCAGTACTTC.

This clonotype was detected only a few times. The chain joins TRBV12-3 or TRBV12-4 to TRBJ2-1; 7 bases are a match to TRBD1. Trimming took 8 bases from V and 5 from J; bases not matched to a gene: 9. This CDR3 spans 14 amino acids. The CDR3 region is CASGDRDRDNEQFF. CDR3 bases: TGTGCCAGCGGGGACCGGGACAGAGACAATGAGCAGTTCTTC.

The CDR3 sequence: CASSDGKDVPLHF. The CDR3 DNA reads as TGTGCCAGCAGTGATGGGAAGGACGTACCCCTCCACTTT. The chain recombines TRBV6-2 or TRBV6-3 with TRBJ1-6; D is uncertain. From germline, CDR1 is MNHEY and CDR2 SVGEGT. The CDR3 is 13 amino acids. V lost 5 bases to trimming and J lost 12 bases, with 14 bases between them.

The chain recombines TRBV6-1 with TRBJ1-1; D not certain. This CDR3 has 12 residues. V dropped 8 bases and J dropped 0 bases, with 7 bases sitting between them. CDR1 MNHNS and CDR2 SASEGT come from the germline V gene. In nucleotides, the CDR3 is TGTGCCAGCGTGGCCGTGAACACTGAAGCTTTCTTT. It codes for CASVAVNTEAFF.

The chain has TRBV7-3 and TRBJ2-1; D gene unclear. From germline, CDR1 is SGHTA and CDR2 FQGTGA. V dropped 5 bases and J dropped 6 bases, with 14 bases sitting between them. This CDR3 region has 14 residues. This chain's CDR3 is CASSPLLSANEQFF. The CDR3 coding sequence is TGTGCCAGCAGCCCTCTGCTTTCGGCCAATGAGCAGTTCTTC.

This clonotype was recorded a few times. This chain links TRBV7-2 with TRBJ2-1; D possibly corresponds to TRBD2 (7 bases). Germline V gene data show CDR1 as SGHTA and CDR2 as FQGNSA. The CDR3 has 15 amino acids. Trimming shortened V by 1 base and J by 5 bases, and 12 bases separated the two germline ends. The CDR3 here is CASSLEGGGHNEQFF. DNA for the CDR3: TGTGCCAGCAGCTTAGAGGGAGGGGGGCACAATGAGCAGTTCTTC.

This clonotype has more than one count but fewer than ten. Here the CDR3 reads CASSLVGLRDSTEAFF. In DNA form, the CDR3 reads TGTGCCAGCAGCTTAGTGGGGTTGAGGGATAGCACTGAAGCTTTCTTT. This rearrangement joins TRBV7-2 to TRBJ1-1; D ambiguous. CDR3 length equals 16 residues. Germline CDR1 reads SGHTA; CDR2 reads FQGNSA. The V end lost 1 base, the J end lost 4 bases, and 16 bases lay between the germline ends.

This clonotype was observed many times. The V call is TRBV6-1, the J call TRBJ2-5; 9 positions agree with TRBD1. The CDR3 length is 16 residues. V lost 4 bases and J lost 6; bases outside the gene matches: 12. The germline gives CDR1 MNHNS, CDR2 SASEGT. In nucleotides, the CDR3 is TGTGCCAGCAGTGCGCGACAGGGGGAGGGGAGAAAGACCCAGTACTTC. This sequence encodes CASSARQGEGRKTQYF.

The sample holds many counts of this clonotype. This chain uses TRBV7-2 with TRBJ1-3; 7 positions agree with TRBD1. The V gene's germline CDR1 is SGHTA and CDR2 FQGNSA. The CDR3 sequence is 14 residues long. V dropped 0 bases and J dropped 6; count of bases not matched to a gene: 2. The chain's CDR3 is CASSLAGGVNTIYF. As DNA, the CDR3 is TGTGCCAGCAGCTTAGCAGGGGGCGTAAACACCATATATTTT.

The chain combines TRBV5-1 with TRBJ2-1; TRBD2 matches at 10 bases. Germline V lookup: CDR1 SGHRS, CDR2 YFSETQ. Trimming took 0 bases from V and 15 from J; bases not matched to a gene: 6. This CDR3 spans 13 amino acids. As DNA, the CDR3 is TGCGCCAGCAGCTTGGACCTAGCGGGAGTGCCGTTCTTC. This codes for CASSLDLAGVPFF.

The chain joins TRBV7-2 to TRBJ2-5; D gene ambiguous. Trimming cost V 5 bases and J 1 base, with 8 bases left between them. The CDR3 contains 13 residues. In germline, CDR1 is SGHTA, CDR2 FQGNSA. The CDR3 protein is CASSPYTQETQYF. DNA for the CDR3: TGTGCCAGCAGCCCTTATACCCAAGAGACCCAGTACTTC.

This sequence joins TRBV28 and TRBJ2-3; 11 positions match TRBD1. V dropped 3 bases and J dropped 6; count of bases not matched to a gene: 8. CDR1 MDHEN and CDR2 SYDVKM come from the germline V gene. The CDR3 runs 16 residues. The CDR3 loop is CASSLDRGRGADTQYF. CDR3 bases: TGTGCCAGCAGTTTGGACAGGGGGCGTGGGGCGGATACGCAGTATTTT.

This clonotype was recorded a few times. The J gene is TRBJ2-1, the V gene TRBV29-1; the match to TRBD2 covers 11 bases. V lost 7 bases, J lost 8 bases, and 10 bases stayed unmatched. This CDR3 spans 14 amino acids. Looked up from germline, CDR1 is SQVTM and CDR2 is ANQGSEA. CDR3 loop: CSGDLAGGGDEQFF. In nucleotides, the CDR3 is TGCAGCGGCGATCTAGCGGGAGGAGGGGATGAGCAGTTCTTC.

The chain links TRBV7-2 to TRBJ2-6; D possibly uses TRBD1 or TRBD2 (5 bases each). The CDR3 is made up of 15 amino acids. V lost 5 bases to trimming and J lost 2 bases, with 10 bases between them. The germline CDR1 and CDR2 sequences are SGHTA and FQGNSA. The CDR3 bases are TGTGCCAGCAGCCATGGGGGTGCTGGGGCCAACGTCCTGACTTTC. The encoded protein is CASSHGGAGANVLTF.

This clonotype showed up many times. The chain joins TRBV7-8 to TRBJ2-1; D possibly corresponds to TRBD1 (5 bases). CDR1 and CDR2 (germline): SGHVS, FQNEAQ. This CDR3 comprises 16 residues. The V gene lost 6 bases and the J gene lost 1 base, with 16 bases spanning the gap. The CDR3, as DNA: TGTGCCAGCAGACGAGAAGGACATAAATCCTACAATGAGCAGTTCTTC. Translating gives CASRREGHKSYNEQFF. The whole variable domain, filled in from reference TRBV7-8 and TRBJ2-1, reads GAGVSQSPRYKVAKRGQDVALRCDPISGHVSLFWYQQALGQGPEFLTYFQNEAQLDKSGLPSDRFFAERPEGSVSTLKIQRTQQEDSAVYLCASRREGHKSYNEQFFGPGTRLTVL.

This clonotype has at least ten counts. The V call is TRBV30, the J call TRBJ2-6; D perhaps matches TRBD2 (6 bases). Germline V CDR1 and CDR2: GTSNPN, SVGIG (reference sequence). This CDR3 contains 13 residues. V was trimmed by 1 base and J by 8 bases, leaving 9 bases between them. CDR3 loop: CAWSAGTSNVLTF. The DNA for the CDR3 is TGTGCCTGGAGTGCCGGGACTTCCAACGTCCTGACTTTC.

This sequence joins TRBV7-2 and TRBJ1-3; TRBD1 is a possible D gene (5 bases). Trimming cost V 1 base and J 2 bases, with 9 bases left between them. The CDR3 is 15 residues long. Germline CDR1 and CDR2: SGHTA and FQGNSA. The CDR3 region is CASSLDTGAGNTIYF. As DNA, the CDR3 is TGTGCCAGCAGCTTAGACACGGGGGCTGGAAACACCATATATTTT. Drawing the rest from reference TRBV7-2 and TRBJ1-3, the complete variable domain is GAGVSQSPSNKVTEKGKDVELRCDPISGHTALYWYRQSLGQGLEFLIYFQGNSAPDKSGLPSDRFSAERTGGSVSTLTIQRTQQEDSAVYLCASSLDTGAGNTIYFGEGSWLTVV.

The sample holds a few counts of this clonotype. This sequence joins TRBV6-5 and TRBJ1-1, with 9 bases fitting TRBD1. J lost 7 bases, V lost 2 bases, and 5 bases had no gene match. The CDR3 sequence is 14 residues long. Germline loops: CDR1 MNHEY, CDR2 SVGAGI. The CDR3 coding sequence is TGTGCCAGCAGTTACCTTCCGGGACAGGGTGAAGCTTTCTTT. Its translation is CASSYLPGQGEAFF.